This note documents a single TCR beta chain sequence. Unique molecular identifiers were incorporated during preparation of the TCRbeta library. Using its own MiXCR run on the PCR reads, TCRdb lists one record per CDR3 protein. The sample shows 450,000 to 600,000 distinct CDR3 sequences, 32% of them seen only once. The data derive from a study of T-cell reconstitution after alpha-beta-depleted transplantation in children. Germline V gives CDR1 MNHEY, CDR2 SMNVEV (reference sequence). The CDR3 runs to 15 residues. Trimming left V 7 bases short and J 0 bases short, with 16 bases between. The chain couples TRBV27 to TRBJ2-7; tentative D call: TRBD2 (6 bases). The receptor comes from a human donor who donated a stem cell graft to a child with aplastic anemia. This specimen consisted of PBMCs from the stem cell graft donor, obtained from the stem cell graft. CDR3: CASTLSGFSSYEQYF. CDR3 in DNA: TGTGCCAGCACTCTCAGCGGGTTCAGCTCCTACGAGCAGTACTTC.